Listed here are 29 T cell receptor beta chains from one sample, sequenced in a study of shared clonotypes between healthy human individuals. Produced via immunoSEQ multiplex PCR; TCRdb's table is partial and in-frame only. In the table there are some 1,400,000 clones, about 96% of which are singletons. The sample comprised naive CD4+ T cells sorted from blood. The subset is: CD45RA+ positively selected. Source of these receptors: a man aged 25-45 years in good health.

The V gene is TRBV28, the J gene TRBJ2-7, with TRBD2 matching over 8 bases. Trimming removed 6 bases from V and 1 base from J; junction bases left unmatched: 5. The germline gives CDR1 MDHEN, CDR2 SYDVKM. The CDR3 extends over 14 amino acids. The CDR3 sequence: CASRGAGESYEQYF. Written as DNA, the CDR3 is TGTGCCAGCAGGGGAGCGGGAGAGTCCTACGAGCAGTACTTC.

This CDR3 is CASSYSPSGRFYEQYF. The CDR3 region has the DNA TGTGCCAGCAGTTACTCCCCTAGCGGGAGATTCTACGAGCAGTACTTC. The chain carries TRBV6-5 and TRBJ2-7; 10 bases line up with TRBD2. CDR3 length: 16 residues. From germline, CDR1 is MNHEY and CDR2 SVGAGI. V was clipped by 0 bases and J by 3 bases; unmatched bases: 5.

The DNA for the CDR3 is TGTGCCAGCAGGCCGACTCTTGCGAACACTGAAGCTTTCTTT. As protein: CASRPTLANTEAFF. The V and J genes are TRBV6-5 and TRBJ1-1; D ambiguous. Germline CDR1 is MNHEY and CDR2 is SVGAGI. The CDR3 consists of 14 residues. The V end was cut by 6 bases, the J end by 1 base, with 12 bases between.

The chain joins TRBV7-2 to TRBJ1-4; D unresolved. V was shortened by 5 bases and J by 1 base, with 11 bases between the two germline ends. The germline V gene has CDR1 SGHTA and CDR2 FQGNSA. This CDR3 spans 15 amino acids. CDR3 DNA sequence: TGTGCCAGCAGCCCCAAAGCGAGAACTAATGAAAAACTGTTTTTT. It translates to CASSPKARTNEKLFF.

This chain uses TRBV5-1 with TRBJ1-1; D perhaps matches TRBD1 (6 bases). The CDR3 loop spans 16 amino acids. The V end lost 4 bases, the J end lost 4 bases, and 20 bases lay between the germline ends. Per the germline V gene, CDR1 is SGHRS and CDR2 is YFSETQ. The CDR3 protein is CASSRDRGSPPTEAFF. The CDR3 nucleotides read TGCGCCAGCAGCCGCGATAGGGGGTCCCCCCCCACTGAAGCTTTCTTT.

The V and J genes are TRBV10-1 and TRBJ2-7; 8 nucleotides agree with TRBD2. CDR1 WNHNN and CDR2 SYGVQD come from the germline V gene (reference sequence). J lost 6 bases, V lost 2 bases, and 12 bases had no gene match. This CDR3 has 16 residues. The CDR3 loop reads CASSEIAGFHGSEQYF. The CDR3 DNA reads as TGCGCCAGCAGTGAGATAGCGGGATTTCATGGTTCCGAGCAGTACTTC.

The J gene is TRBJ2-3, the V gene TRBV5-5, with no clear D. The length of the CDR3 is 17 residues. Trimming removed 4 bases from V and 1 base from J, with 19 bases in between. CDR1 and CDR2 from the germline V gene are SGHKS and YYEKEE (reference sequence). This CDR3 is CASSPGVRSTRTDTQYF. The DNA of the CDR3 is TGTGCCAGCAGCCCCGGCGTTAGATCAACACGCACAGATACGCAGTATTTT.

The genes are TRBV23-1 and TRBJ1-4, with D perhaps matching TRBD1 (5 bases). TRBV23-1 is an ORF, with its function uncertain. Trimming left V 2 bases short and J 7 bases short, with 14 bases between. CDR3 size: 15 residues. The CDR3 loop reads CASSQPWEGSEKLFF. The CDR3 DNA sequence: TGCGCCAGCAGTCAACCCTGGGAGGGGAGTGAAAAACTGTTTTTT.

In this sample, this clone turned up a few times. A read error is likely, as this CDR3 ends without the conserved phenylalanine or tryptophan. The DNA is omitted, as the CDR3 cannot be located on it reliably, and the CDR3 follows TCRdb's listing. The V call is TRBV23-1, the J call TRBJ2-7; the D segment call TRBD2 is taken from the table without a DNA check. TRBV23-1 is classed as an ORF, of uncertain function. With termini counted, the CDR3 has 9 amino acids. CDR3 sequence: CASTLREPY.

About this clone: Other DNA sequences within the sample encode an identical CDR3. The chain uses TRBV7-8 and TRBJ2-2, with 10 positions matching TRBD1. This CDR3 is 14 amino acids long. Germline V CDR1 and CDR2: SGHVS, FQNEAQ. Trimming at V came to 5 bases and at J to 6 bases, leaving 3 bases not matched to a gene. DNA for the CDR3: TGTGCCAGCAGCCTAGGACAGGGGGCCGGGGAGCTGTTTTTT. Its protein product is CASSLGQGAGELFF.

V is TRBV7-2 and J is TRBJ1-2; 7 nucleotides line up with TRBD1. V lost 3 bases, J lost 1 base, and 11 bases stayed unmatched. CDR1 is SGHTA, CDR2 FQGNSA, per germline. The CDR3 loop spans 17 amino acids. The CDR3 DNA reads TGTGCCAGCAGCTTTAGTGTGTTAGACAGGGATAACTATGGCTACACCTTC. This translates into CASSFSVLDRDNYGYTF.

In its sample, this clone was seen once. The chain is built from TRBV10-2 and TRBJ2-1; D is perhaps TRBD2 (6 bases). V lost 2 bases and J lost 5, with 10 bases in between. The CDR3 has 14 amino acids. From germline, CDR1 is WSHSY and CDR2 SAAADI. In nucleotides, the CDR3 is TGCGCCAGCAGTGAGGTGGGGGGTAACAATGAGCAGTTCTTC. It yields the protein CASSEVGGNNEQFF.

The gene calls are TRBV6-1 and TRBJ1-5; D remains ambiguous. The length of the CDR3 is 11 residues. Trimming pared 4 bases from V and 10 bases from J, leaving 8 bases between. Per the germline V gene, CDR1 is MNHNS and CDR2 is SASEGT. DNA of the CDR3: TGTGCCAGCAGTGCCACATCTCCCCAGCATTTT. Its translation: CASSATSPQHF.

This chain connects TRBV15 to TRBJ2-3; 7 nucleotides align to TRBD1. Looked up from germline, CDR1 is LNHNV and CDR2 is YYDKDF (reference sequence). Losses at the gene ends were 0 bases for V and 1 base for J; bases not matched to a gene: 10. The CDR3 covers 18 residues. The CDR3 nucleotides read TGTGCCACCAGCAGAGATAGGGGACAGCGGCAGGGCACAGATACGCAGTATTTT. Protein sequence: CATSRDRGQRQGTDTQYF.

About this clone itself: Additional DNA sequences in this sample encode the identical CDR3. This chain uses TRBV5-1 with TRBJ2-7; 9 positions agree with TRBD1. Germline trimming cut 4 bases from V and 4 bases from J; bases unmatched to any gene: 6. This CDR3 has 14 residues. Germline V lookup: CDR1 SGHRS, CDR2 YFSETQ. Here the CDR3 reads CASSVTGTGYEQYF. The CDR3 bases are TGCGCCAGCAGCGTAACCGGGACAGGGTACGAGCAGTACTTC.

The V call is TRBV10-3, the J call TRBJ2-5; TRBD1 aligns across 7 bases. CDR1 ENHRY and CDR2 SYGVKD come from the germline V gene. The CDR3 loop spans 12 amino acids. The V and J ends lost 8 bases and 1 base, in that order; junction bases with no gene match: 1. CDR3 protein: CAIGDSQETQYF. The CDR3 DNA reads as TGTGCCATCGGGGACAGCCAAGAGACCCAGTACTTC.

This clone has only a few counts. The chain carries TRBV14 and TRBJ1-3; no clear D. Germline V gene lookup returns CDR1 SGHDN and CDR2 FVKESK. This CDR3 contains 16 residues. Trimming cost V 0 bases and J 0 bases, with 9 bases left between them. CDR3 loop: CASSQDRVFSGNTIYF. The CDR3 DNA is TGTGCCAGCAGCCAAGATCGGGTTTTCTCTGGAAACACCATATATTTT.

This clone was recorded only once. The rearrangement links TRBV15 to TRBJ2-7; no clear D gene. The germline V gene encodes CDR1 LNHNV and CDR2 YYDKDF (reference sequence). Trimming took 0 bases from V and 3 from J, leaving 9 bases between them. This CDR3 contains 14 residues. The CDR3 DNA sequence: TGTGCCACCAGCAGAGATCATGGGGACTACGAGCAGTACTTC. It specifies CATSRDHGDYEQYF.

The chain is built from TRBV6-1 and TRBJ2-2; D possibly corresponds to TRBD1 (5 bases). Trimming removed 1 base at V and 8 bases at J, with 14 bases between. The CDR3 spans 15 residues. Germline assignment: CDR1 MNHNS and CDR2 SASEGT. CDR3 sequence: CASSEVRARFGELFF. In nucleotides, the CDR3 is TGTGCCAGCAGTGAAGTCAGGGCGAGGTTTGGGGAGCTGTTTTTT.

This chain joins TRBV28 and TRBJ2-3; D unresolved. V lost 3 bases and J lost 8, with 15 bases in between. In germline, CDR1 is MDHEN, CDR2 SYDVKM. This CDR3 is 14 amino acids long. The CDR3: CASSFQGSPTTQYF. The CDR3 DNA reads as TGTGCCAGCAGTTTTCAAGGCTCCCCTACTACGCAGTATTTT. The full variable domain, with the rest looked up from reference TRBV28 and TRBJ2-3, is DVKVTQSSRYLVKRTGEKVFLECVQDMDHENMFWYRQDPGLGLRLIYFSYDVKMKEKGDIPEGYSVSREKKERFSLILESASTNQTSMYLCASSFQGSPTTQYFGPGTRLTVL.

V is TRBV29-1 and J is TRBJ2-7; 10 bases are shared with TRBD2. Germline trimming cut 4 bases from V and 7 bases from J; bases unmatched to any gene: 7. The CDR3 has 13 residues. Germline assignment: CDR1 SQVTM and CDR2 ANQGSEA. CDR3 sequence reads: CSVGIAGGREQYF. CDR3 nucleotide sequence: TGCAGCGTTGGGATAGCGGGGGGTCGGGAGCAGTACTTC.

In its sample, this clone was seen once. This sequence joins TRBV19 and TRBJ2-5; D tentatively reads TRBD1 or TRBD2 (5 bases each). Germline values: CDR1 LNHDA, CDR2 SQIVND (reference sequence). The ends were cut back, 2 bases at V and 5 bases at J, with 9 bases in the middle. The CDR3 is 13 amino acids. CDR3 in amino acids: CASSIRGVETQYF. Written as DNA, the CDR3 is TGTGCCAGTAGTATACGAGGGGTGGAGACCCAGTACTTC.

The V and J genes are TRBV6-6 and TRBJ2-2; 11 nucleotides match TRBD2. The V gene end was trimmed by 6 bases and the J gene end by 4 bases; junction bases not matched to a gene: 7. Germline V gene lookup returns CDR1 MNHNY and CDR2 SVGAGI (reference sequence). This CDR3 region has 16 residues. The CDR3, as DNA: TGTGCCAGCAGCTCACTAGCGGGAGAGGGCACCGGGGAGCTGTTTTTT. This sequence encodes CASSSLAGEGTGELFF.

The gene calls are TRBV28 and TRBJ1-1; tentative D call: TRBD1 (6 bases). Germline V gives CDR1 MDHEN, CDR2 SYDVKM. The CDR3 has 12 residues. V lost 7 bases to trimming and J lost 4 bases, with 10 bases between them. CDR3 in amino acids: CASKTGVTEAFF. For the CDR3, the DNA is TGTGCCAGCAAGACAGGAGTCACTGAAGCTTTCTTT.

This clone is a singleton in its sample. This chain joins TRBV4-2 and TRBJ2-2; tentatively, D is TRBD1 or TRBD2 (7 bases each). Looked up from germline, CDR1 is LGHNA and CDR2 is YNFKEQ. V shed 1 base and J shed 5 bases, with 11 bases lying between them. The length of the CDR3 is 15 residues. CDR3 in amino acids: CASSQAGGDTGELFF. Written as DNA, the CDR3 is TGTGCCAGCAGCCAAGCAGGGGGGGATACCGGGGAGCTGTTTTTT.

The chain is built from TRBV19 and TRBJ2-7; maybe TRBD1 (6 bases). Trimming took 3 bases from V and 5 from J, leaving 14 bases between them. CDR3 length equals 14 residues. CDR1 is LNHDA, CDR2 SQIVND, per germline (reference sequence). CDR3 nucleotides: TGTGCCAGTAGTATGCTACAGGGACCCCACGAGCAGTACTTC. Translated: CASSMLQGPHEQYF.

The V call is TRBV5-1, the J call TRBJ1-3; D perhaps matches TRBD1 (5 bases). With 1 base removed from V and 7 bases from J, the gap between germline ends came to 18 bases. The germline CDR1 and CDR2 sequences are SGHRS and YFSETQ. This CDR3 spans 16 amino acids. In DNA form, the CDR3 reads TGCGCCAGCAGCTTGAACCTGGGGCAGAACGATAACACCATATATTTT. Translation gives CASSLNLGQNDNTIYF. The whole variable domain, remainder taken from reference TRBV5-1 and TRBJ1-3, is KAGVTQTPRYLIKTRGQQVTLSCSPISGHRSVSWYQQTPGQGLQFLFEYFSETQRNKGNFPGRFSGRQFSNSRSEMNVSTLELGDSALYLCASSLNLGQNDNTIYFGEGSWLTVV.

Of note for this clone: Within the sample, other DNA sequences also encode this same CDR3. V gene TRBV27 combines with J gene TRBJ2-5, with 10 bases identical to TRBD2. In germline, CDR1 is MNHEY, CDR2 SMNVEV (reference sequence). Trimming cost V 3 bases and J 5 bases; bases outside gene matches: 6. The CDR3 length is 15 residues. The CDR3 region is CASSFGLAGVETQYF. The DNA of the CDR3 is TGTGCCAGCAGTTTCGGGCTAGCGGGAGTCGAGACCCAGTACTTC.

This rearrangement joins TRBV9 to TRBJ2-2; D possibly corresponds to TRBD1 (6 bases). CDR1 is SGDLS, CDR2 YYNGEE, per germline. The CDR3 runs to 17 residues. Trimming removed 0 bases at V and 1 base at J, with 13 bases between. The CDR3 spells CASSVAWDTQNTGELFF. The CDR3 DNA follows: TGTGCCAGCAGCGTAGCCTGGGACACACAGAACACCGGGGAGCTGTTTTTT.